The 27 T cell receptor beta chains in this list originate from one sample, sequenced in a study of blood T cell repertoires in COVID-19. Assay used: immunoSEQ multiplex PCR; TCRdb lists only in-frame clones, some missing. Of about 190,000 clones listed, around 88% were seen once; the top ten hold roughly 4.2%. Material: peripheral blood. These TCRs come from a woman in her thirties with acute or convalescent COVID-19.

This clone is a singleton in its sample. This chain links TRBV9 with TRBJ2-1; 7 bases align to TRBD2. V gave up 3 bases and J gave up 7 bases; unmatched junction bases: 7. Germline assignment: CDR1 SGDLS and CDR2 YYNGEE. The CDR3 has 14 amino acids. CDR3 sequence: CASSGLAEKNEQFF. CDR3 nucleotides: TGTGCCAGCAGCGGCCTAGCGGAAAAGAATGAGCAGTTCTTC.

This chain connects TRBV24-1 to TRBJ2-1, with TRBD1 identical over 8 bases. V dropped 3 bases and J dropped 0; count of bases not matched to a gene: 6. Germline CDR1 KGHDR, CDR2 SFDVKD. The CDR3 has 17 residues. The DNA of the CDR3 is TGTGCCACCAGTGATACCCAGGGGGCGGGCTCCTACAATGAGCAGTTCTTC. Translated, it gives CATSDTQGAGSYNEQFF.

V and J are TRBV5-5 and TRBJ1-5; TRBD1 aligns across 7 bases. Germline values: CDR1 SGHKS, CDR2 YYEKEE (reference sequence). V shed 4 bases, J shed 5 bases, and the junction held 6 bases outside the gene matches. This CDR3 is 14 amino acids long. CDR3 bases: TGTGCCAGCAGCCCCAGGGGGACGTATCAGCCCCAGCATTTT. It translates to CASSPRGTYQPQHF. Together with reference TRBV5-5 and TRBJ1-5, the CDR3 gives the full variable domain: DAGVTQSPTHLIKTRGQQVTLRCSPISGHKSVSWYQQVLGQGPQFIFQYYEKEERGRGNFPDRFSARQFPNYSSELNVNALLLGDSALYLCASSPRGTYQPQHFGDGTRLSIL.

This clone occurred once. J is TRBJ2-7 and V is TRBV7-9, with D hard to call. V was trimmed by 3 bases and J by 3 bases, leaving 9 bases between them. Per germline, CDR1 SEHNR and CDR2 FQNEAQ (reference sequence). This CDR3 region has 13 residues. DNA of the CDR3: TGTGCCAGCAGCTTTCAGGATAACTACGAGCAGTACTTC. The encoded protein is CASSFQDNYEQYF.

The chain joins TRBV6-1 to TRBJ1-5, with D unclear. This CDR3 region has 13 residues. V was cut by 1 base and J by 9 bases, with 10 bases left in between. The germline V gene encodes CDR1 MNHNS and CDR2 SASEGT. The CDR3 DNA follows: TGTGCCAGCAGTGAAGAGGGAGGGCTGCCCCAGCATTTT. Its protein product is CASSEEGGLPQHF.

This chain connects TRBV7-2 to TRBJ2-1, with TRBD2 identical over 11 bases. J gave up 2 bases and V 7 bases, and 13 bases lay outside the gene matches. Germline V gives CDR1 SGHTA, CDR2 FQGNSA. The CDR3 is made up of 18 amino acids. The CDR3 protein is CASKGMLAGGPTYNEQFF. Written as DNA, the CDR3 is TGTGCCAGCAAGGGGATGCTAGCGGGGGGCCCTACCTACAATGAGCAGTTCTTC.

This clone was seen once. V gene TRBV28 combines with J gene TRBJ1-2; 12 bases agree with TRBD1. The CDR3 is made up of 15 amino acids. Germline-derived CDR1 and CDR2 are MDHEN and SYDVKM. V trimming: 3 bases; J trimming: 8 bases; junction bases outside the gene matches: 7. The CDR3 region is CASSLSGQGARGYTF. CDR3 DNA: TGTGCCAGCAGTTTGTCGGGACAGGGGGCGAGGGGCTACACCTTC.

The chain has TRBV4-1 and TRBJ2-3; tentative D call: TRBD2 (5 bases). The length of the CDR3 is 14 residues. The germline V gene encodes CDR1 MGHRA and CDR2 YSYEKL. V shed 4 bases and J shed 4 bases, with 12 bases lying between them. The CDR3 protein is CASSLGLISDTQYF. DNA of the CDR3: TGCGCCAGCAGCCTCGGACTGATTTCAGATACGCAGTATTTT.

The V gene is TRBV9, the J gene TRBJ2-7; no clear D gene. Germline V gives CDR1 SGDLS, CDR2 YYNGEE. V was trimmed by 1 base and J by 2 bases, leaving 10 bases between them. The CDR3 sequence is 14 residues long. CDR3 nucleotides: TGTGCCAGCAGCGTACGGAGCGAACCCTACGAGCAGTACTTC. This codes for CASSVRSEPYEQYF.

The rearrangement joins TRBV5-1 to TRBJ2-2, with D possibly TRBD2 on 5 matching bases. Germline lookup yields CDR1 SGHRS and CDR2 YFSETQ. The V end was cut by 2 bases, the J end by 2 bases, with 13 bases between. This CDR3 region has 16 residues. As DNA, the CDR3 is TGCGCCAGCAGCTTCCTACGCCGGGAAAACACCGGGGAGCTGTTTTTT. It yields the protein CASSFLRRENTGELFF.

This clone was seen a handful of times. This chain connects TRBV5-4 to TRBJ2-2; a possible D gene is TRBD2 (6 bases). Germline CDR1 and CDR2: SGHNT and YYREEE (reference sequence). The CDR3 totals 13 residues. V was shortened by 5 bases and J by 5 bases, with 10 bases between the two germline ends. CDR3: CASRGGVTGELFF. The CDR3, as DNA: TGTGCCAGCAGAGGAGGGGTAACCGGGGAGCTGTTTTTT.

The rearrangement joins TRBV7-2 to TRBJ2-7; D might be TRBD1 (6 bases). The germline V gene has CDR1 SGHTA and CDR2 FQGNSA. The CDR3 is made up of 13 amino acids. Trimming removed 7 bases from V and 5 bases from J, with 15 bases in between. CDR3: CASTGPGVDEQYF. The CDR3 DNA reads as TGTGCCAGCACGGGACCAGGGGTAGACGAGCAGTACTTC.

This chain links TRBV6-1 with TRBJ1-4; D remains unclear. V lost 2 bases, J lost 5 bases, and 9 bases lay in between. The CDR3 extends over 14 amino acids. The germline CDR1 and CDR2 sequences are MNHNS and SASEGT. The CDR3 protein is CASSEQLFNEKLFF. CDR3 nucleotides: TGTGCCAGCAGTGAACAACTCTTCAATGAAAAACTGTTTTTT.

The rearrangement uses TRBV4-1 and TRBJ2-5; 7 bases fit TRBD1. The CDR3 is 14 amino acids. In germline, CDR1 is MGHRA, CDR2 YSYEKL. After removal of 3 bases from V and 4 bases from J, the junction contained 5 bases not matched to a gene. CDR3 nucleotides: TGCGCCAGCAGCCATCAGGGGGTCGGAGAGACCCAGTACTTC. It is translated as CASSHQGVGETQYF.

This clone was observed a single time. As DNA, the CDR3 is TGTGCCAGCAATCTGGGACGGGGGAGGACCCAGTACTTC. Protein: CASNLGRGRTQYF. The chain employs TRBV12-3 or TRBV12-4 and TRBJ2-5; D may be TRBD2 (6 bases). With 7 bases removed from V and 7 bases from J, the gap between germline ends came to 16 bases. This CDR3 region has 13 residues.

The chain is built from TRBV7-9 and TRBJ1-2, with unresolved D. Germline values: CDR1 SEHNR, CDR2 FQNEAQ (reference sequence). Deletions cut 2 bases from V and 7 bases from J, with 11 bases between. The CDR3 spans 13 residues. In DNA form, the CDR3 reads TGTGCCAGCAGCTTATCATGGCGGGGTGGCTACACCTTC. Amino acid sequence: CASSLSWRGGYTF.

The chain couples TRBV18 to TRBJ2-4; D possibly corresponds to TRBD1 (5 bases). The CDR3 covers 12 residues. Per germline, CDR1 KGHSH and CDR2 LQKENI. The ends were cut back, 2 bases at V and 6 bases at J, with 5 bases in the middle. The CDR3, as DNA: TGTGCCAGCTCACCAAGGGGAAACATTCAGTACTTC. Protein: CASSPRGNIQYF.

The chain is built from TRBV27 and TRBJ2-1; tentative D call: TRBD2 (6 bases). Per germline, CDR1 MNHEY and CDR2 SMNVEV (reference sequence). CDR3 length: 16 residues. V was shortened by 5 bases and J by 4 bases, with 18 bases between the two germline ends. In nucleotides, the CDR3 is TGTGCCAGCAGTCGGGACTTGCTCGCTGCATACAATGAGCAGTTCTTC. Its translation is CASSRDLLAAYNEQFF.

This chain joins TRBV27 and TRBJ2-3, with D maybe TRBD2 (6 bases). CDR1 is MNHEY, CDR2 SMNVEV, per germline (reference sequence). The CDR3 runs to 15 residues. V lost 2 bases, J lost 4 bases, and 13 bases lay in between. The CDR3 loop reads CASSLGSGSPDTQYF. In DNA, the CDR3 is TGTGCCAGCAGTTTAGGAAGCGGGTCACCAGATACGCAGTATTTT.

The chain couples TRBV7-9 to TRBJ2-7; possibly TRBD2 for D (5 bases). The CDR3 runs 12 residues. The ends were cut back, 5 bases at V and 7 bases at J, with 12 bases in the middle. Germline V gene lookup returns CDR1 SEHNR and CDR2 FQNEAQ (reference sequence). The CDR3 here is CASSRTSSEQYF. The DNA for the CDR3 is TGTGCCAGCAGCCGGACTTCGTCTGAGCAGTACTTC.

The chain combines TRBV7-2 with TRBJ2-7; 7 bases agree with TRBD2. This CDR3 contains 16 residues. Germline CDR1 SGHTA, CDR2 FQGNSA. The V segment lost 2 bases and the J segment 3 bases; nucleotides outside the gene matches: 10. The DNA for the CDR3 is TGTGCCAGCAGCTTACGTGGTGGCGGGAGCATCTACGAGCAGTACTTC. Translating it yields CASSLRGGGSIYEQYF.

The rearrangement uses TRBV5-1 and TRBJ2-1; the D is unclear. CDR1 and CDR2 (germline): SGHRS, YFSETQ. V was cut by 0 bases and J by 9 bases, with 10 bases left in between. This CDR3 region has 13 residues. The CDR3 nucleotides are TGCGCCAGCAGCTTGGCATCGGGTTTTGAGCAGTTCTTC. It is translated as CASSLASGFEQFF.

The CDR3 protein is CASSHQRRLKHTDTQYF. CDR3 nucleotides: TGTGCCAGCAGCCATCAAAGGAGACTAAAGCACACAGATACGCAGTATTTT. The chain recombines TRBV3-1 (or the pseudogene TRBV3-2) with TRBJ2-3, with D perhaps matching TRBD2 (5 bases). The CDR3 has 17 residues. From germline, CDR1 is LGHDT and CDR2 YNNKEL (reference sequence). Trimming took 3 bases from V and 2 from J, leaving 18 bases between them.

The chain couples TRBV30 to TRBJ1-6; TRBD1 agrees at 9 bases. Germline V CDR1 and CDR2: GTSNPN, SVGIG (reference sequence). Trimming at V came to 2 bases and at J to 7 bases, leaving 3 bases not matched to a gene. CDR3 length: 14 amino acids. The CDR3: CAWSLQGANSPLHF. Here the CDR3 DNA reads TGTGCCTGGAGTTTACAGGGGGCGAATTCACCCCTCCACTTT.

CDR3 DNA: TGTGCCAGCAGCTCTGGTACCGGGACAGGGATTTTTCAGTTCTTC. This codes for CASSSGTGTGIFQFF. The chain couples TRBV5-4 to TRBJ2-1, with TRBD1 identical over 9 bases. CDR3 length: 15 residues. Germline V gene data show CDR1 as SGHNT and CDR2 as YYREEE (reference sequence). V was pared by 3 bases and J by 13 bases, with 14 bases of the junction left unmatched.

The V and J genes are TRBV24-1 and TRBJ2-5; D remains ambiguous. The CDR3 is 13 amino acids. The germline V and J ends were trimmed by 4 bases and 7 bases, with 12 bases remaining between them. CDR1 and CDR2 (germline): KGHDR, SFDVKD. CDR3 amino acids: CATSDSRSLTQYF. DNA for the CDR3: TGTGCCACCAGTGACTCCCGTTCGTTGACCCAGTACTTC.

The chain employs TRBV7-9 and TRBJ2-2, with D maybe TRBD2 (6 bases). This CDR3 is built from 13 residues. V was trimmed by 0 bases and J by 9 bases, leaving 8 bases between them. The germline V gene has CDR1 SEHNR and CDR2 FQNEAQ (reference sequence). CDR3 region: CASSLAGRRELFF. The CDR3 bases are TGTGCCAGCAGCTTAGCTGGGAGGAGGGAGCTGTTTTTT.